This TCR beta chain was identified in a study of T cell repertoires in aging, cancer and after chemotherapy. Study details: Clear clonal overlap appeared across healthy donor samples taken over several months to years. Study findings and constraints: The repertoire data cannot show anything about immunological memory following chemotherapy.

Germline V lookup: CDR1 LNHDA, CDR2 SQIVND (reference sequence). The CDR3 loop spans 15 amino acids. Rearranged V-D-J TRB sequences were amplified with a mixed TRB-A/B primer pool. MiXCR, run by TCRdb on the multiplex PCR reads, gives a single entry per CDR3 protein. The sample has about 17,000 distinct CDR3 sequences; 50% are singletons. In regard to this clonotype: Its antigen is unidentified. A junction boundary mismatches the germline segment, possibly from a read error.

Peripheral blood genomic DNA, not sorted cells or RNA, was the template. The TCR originated in a human donor in good health. What was sequenced was blood. V gene TRBV19 combines with J gene TRBJ2-1, with 11 bases identical to TRBD2. The CDR3 sequence: CVSRSLAGDYNEQFF. The DNA for the CDR3 is TGTGTCAGTCGCTCACTAGCGGGAGACTACAATGAGCAGTTCTTC.